Sequencing of this T cell receptor beta chain was carried out in a study of cytomegalovirus exposure and HLA in healthy donors. Worth noting for this clone: Its antigen is unidentified.

Measured with immunoSEQ multiplex PCR; TCRdb has only the in-frame clones, and not every one. The sample lists under 75,000 clones; approximately 95% were seen once. Study conclusions and caveats: It was found in a later analysis that first-cohort TCR clusters tended to co-occur in the 95 to 150 validation repertoires. TCR beta chains numbering some 160 were designated cytomegalovirus-associated. In vitro work confirmed that a few CMV-associated chains recognize CMV antigens. Both high specificity and high sensitivity reportedly marked the classifier's diagnosis of cytomegalovirus status.

Germline assignment: CDR1 SGHNT and CDR2 YYREEE (reference sequence). V trimming: 3 bases; J trimming: 7 bases; junction bases outside the gene matches: 8. CDR3 length: 16 residues. The receptor was derived from a woman under 30 in good health and CMV-seropositive. J is TRBJ2-1 and V is TRBV5-4; 12 bases agree with TRBD2. The source material was PBMCs. The CDR3 nucleotides are TGTGCCAGCAGCTCCCCGGGGCTAGCGGGAGGGAATGAGCAGTTCTTC. Protein product: CASSSPGLAGGNEQFF.